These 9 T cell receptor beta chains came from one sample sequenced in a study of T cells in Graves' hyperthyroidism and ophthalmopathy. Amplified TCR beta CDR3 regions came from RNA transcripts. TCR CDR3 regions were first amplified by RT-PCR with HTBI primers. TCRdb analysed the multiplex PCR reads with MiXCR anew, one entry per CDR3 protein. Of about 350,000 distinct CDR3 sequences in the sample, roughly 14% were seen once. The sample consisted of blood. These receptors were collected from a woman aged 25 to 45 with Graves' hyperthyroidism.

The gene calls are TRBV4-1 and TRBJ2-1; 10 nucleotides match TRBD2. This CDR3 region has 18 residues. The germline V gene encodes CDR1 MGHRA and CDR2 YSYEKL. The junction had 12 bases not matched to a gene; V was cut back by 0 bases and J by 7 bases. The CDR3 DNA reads TGCGCCAGCAGCCAAGATACAAGGGGGCTAGCGGGAGTTAATGAGCAGTTCTTC. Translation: CASSQDTRGLAGVNEQFF.

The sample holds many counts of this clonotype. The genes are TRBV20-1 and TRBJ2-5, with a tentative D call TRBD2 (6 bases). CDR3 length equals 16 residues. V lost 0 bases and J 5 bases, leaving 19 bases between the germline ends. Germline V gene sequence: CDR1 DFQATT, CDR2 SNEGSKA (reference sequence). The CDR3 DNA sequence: TGCAGTGCTAGAGATTCCGGGACTCTCTTTGGGGAGACCCAGTACTTC. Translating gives CSARDSGTLFGETQYF.

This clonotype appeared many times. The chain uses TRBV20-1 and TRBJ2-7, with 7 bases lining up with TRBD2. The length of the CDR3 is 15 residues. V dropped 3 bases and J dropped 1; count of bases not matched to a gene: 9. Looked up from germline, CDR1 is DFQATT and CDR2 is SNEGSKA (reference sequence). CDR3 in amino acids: CSASDRAGRSYEQYF. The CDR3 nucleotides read TGCAGTGCTAGTGATCGAGCGGGGAGGTCCTACGAGCAGTACTTC.

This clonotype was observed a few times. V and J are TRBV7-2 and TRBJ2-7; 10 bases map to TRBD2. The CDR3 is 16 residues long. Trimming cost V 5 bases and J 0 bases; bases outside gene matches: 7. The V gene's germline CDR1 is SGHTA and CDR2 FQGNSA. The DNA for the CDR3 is TGTGCCAGCAGCCCAGGACTAGCGGCCAACTCCTACGAGCAGTACTTC. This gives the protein CASSPGLAANSYEQYF.

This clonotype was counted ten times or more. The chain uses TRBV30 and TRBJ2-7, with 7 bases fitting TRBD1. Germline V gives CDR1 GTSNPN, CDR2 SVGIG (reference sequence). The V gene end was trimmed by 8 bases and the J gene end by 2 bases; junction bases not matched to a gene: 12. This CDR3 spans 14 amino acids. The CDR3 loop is CAVGTGTATYEQYF. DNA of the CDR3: TGTGCCGTTGGGACCGGGACAGCGACCTACGAGCAGTACTTC.

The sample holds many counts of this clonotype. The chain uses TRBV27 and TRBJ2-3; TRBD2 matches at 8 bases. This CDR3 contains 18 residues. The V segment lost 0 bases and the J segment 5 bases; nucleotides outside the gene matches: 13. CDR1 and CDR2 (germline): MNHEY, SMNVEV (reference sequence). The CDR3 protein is CASSLSPSGGLVGDTQYF. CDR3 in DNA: TGTGCCAGCAGTTTATCCCCTTCGGGGGGGCTAGTCGGAGATACGCAGTATTTT.

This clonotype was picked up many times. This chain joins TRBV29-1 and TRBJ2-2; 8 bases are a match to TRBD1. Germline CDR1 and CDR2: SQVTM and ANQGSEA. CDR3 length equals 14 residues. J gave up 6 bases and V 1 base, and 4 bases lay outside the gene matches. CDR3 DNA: TGCAGCGTTGAAGGGACAGGGACACCCGGGGAGCTGTTTTTT. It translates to CSVEGTGTPGELFF.

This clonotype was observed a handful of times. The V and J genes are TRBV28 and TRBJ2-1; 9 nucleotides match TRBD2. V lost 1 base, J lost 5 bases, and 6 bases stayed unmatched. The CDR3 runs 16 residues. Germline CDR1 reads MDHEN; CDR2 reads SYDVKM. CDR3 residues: CASSLFSGSMNNEQFF. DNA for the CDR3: TGTGCCAGCAGTTTATTTAGCGGGAGCATGAACAATGAGCAGTTCTTC.

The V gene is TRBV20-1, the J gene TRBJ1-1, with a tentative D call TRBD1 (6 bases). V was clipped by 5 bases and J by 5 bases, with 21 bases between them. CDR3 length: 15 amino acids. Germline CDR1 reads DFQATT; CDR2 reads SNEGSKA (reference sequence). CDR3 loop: CSAQNREQGETEAFF. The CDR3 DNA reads TGCAGTGCTCAAAACCGGGAACAGGGCGAAACTGAAGCTTTCTTT.